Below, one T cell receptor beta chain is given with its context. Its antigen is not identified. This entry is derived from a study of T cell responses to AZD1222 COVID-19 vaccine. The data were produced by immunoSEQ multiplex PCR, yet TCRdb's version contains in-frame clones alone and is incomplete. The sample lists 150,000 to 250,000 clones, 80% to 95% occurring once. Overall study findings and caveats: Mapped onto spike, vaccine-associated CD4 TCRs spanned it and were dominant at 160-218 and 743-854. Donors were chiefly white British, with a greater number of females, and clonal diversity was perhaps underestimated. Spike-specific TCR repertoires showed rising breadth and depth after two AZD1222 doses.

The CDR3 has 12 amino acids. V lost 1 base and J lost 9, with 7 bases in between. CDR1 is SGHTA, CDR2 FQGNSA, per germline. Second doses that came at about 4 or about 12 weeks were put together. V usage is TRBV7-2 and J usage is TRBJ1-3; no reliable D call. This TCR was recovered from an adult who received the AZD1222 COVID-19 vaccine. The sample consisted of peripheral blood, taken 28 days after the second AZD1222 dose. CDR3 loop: CASSLVSPTIYF. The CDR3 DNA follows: TGTGCCAGCAGCTTAGTTAGTCCCACCATATATTTT.